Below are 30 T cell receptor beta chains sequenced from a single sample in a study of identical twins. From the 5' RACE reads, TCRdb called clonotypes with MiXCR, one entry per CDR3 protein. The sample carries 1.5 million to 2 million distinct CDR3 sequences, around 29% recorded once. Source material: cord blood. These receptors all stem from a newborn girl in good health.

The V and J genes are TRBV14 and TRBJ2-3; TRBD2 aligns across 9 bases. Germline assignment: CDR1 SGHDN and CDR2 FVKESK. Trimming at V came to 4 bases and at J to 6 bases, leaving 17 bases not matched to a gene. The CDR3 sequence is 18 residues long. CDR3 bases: TGTGCCAGCAGCCCTAAACAGATCTTCGGACTAGCGAGGGATACGCAGTATTTT. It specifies CASSPKQIFGLARDTQYF.

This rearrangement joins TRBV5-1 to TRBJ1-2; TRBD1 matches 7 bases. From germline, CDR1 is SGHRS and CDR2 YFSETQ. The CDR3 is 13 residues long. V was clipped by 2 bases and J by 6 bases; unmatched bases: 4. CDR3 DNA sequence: TGCGCCAGCAGCTTTGGACAGGAGGATGGCTACACCTTC. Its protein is CASSFGQEDGYTF.

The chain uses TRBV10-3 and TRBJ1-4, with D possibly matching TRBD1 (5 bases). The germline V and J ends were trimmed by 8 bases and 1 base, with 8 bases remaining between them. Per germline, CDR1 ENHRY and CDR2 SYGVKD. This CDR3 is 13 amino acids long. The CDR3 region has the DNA TGTGCCATCGCAGGACAAACTAATGAAAAACTGTTTTTT. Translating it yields CAIAGQTNEKLFF.

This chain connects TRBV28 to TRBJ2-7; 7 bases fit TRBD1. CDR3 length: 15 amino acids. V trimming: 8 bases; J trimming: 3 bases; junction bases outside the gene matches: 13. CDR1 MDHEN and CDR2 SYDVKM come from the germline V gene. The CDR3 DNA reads TGTGCCAGCGGACAAGCGGTGGACAGGATCTACGAGCAGTACTTC. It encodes CASGQAVDRIYEQYF.

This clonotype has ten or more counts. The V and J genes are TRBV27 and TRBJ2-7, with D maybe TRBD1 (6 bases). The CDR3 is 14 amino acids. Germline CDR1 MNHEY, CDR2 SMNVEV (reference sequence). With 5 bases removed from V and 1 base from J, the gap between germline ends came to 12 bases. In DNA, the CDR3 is TGTGCCAGCAGTCCGGGGACACTGTCCTACGAGCAGTACTTC. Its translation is CASSPGTLSYEQYF.

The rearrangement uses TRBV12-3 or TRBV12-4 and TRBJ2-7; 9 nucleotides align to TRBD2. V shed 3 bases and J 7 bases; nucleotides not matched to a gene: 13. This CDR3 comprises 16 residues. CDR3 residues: CASSLRGGETGNEQYF. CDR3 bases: TGTGCCAGCAGTTTGCGGGGGGGTGAAACTGGGAATGAGCAGTACTTC.

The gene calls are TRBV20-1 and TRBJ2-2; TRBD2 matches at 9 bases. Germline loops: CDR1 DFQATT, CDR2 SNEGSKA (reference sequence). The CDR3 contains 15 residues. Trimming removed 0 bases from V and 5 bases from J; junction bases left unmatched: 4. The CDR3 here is CSARDRGGGTGELFF. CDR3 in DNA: TGCAGTGCTAGAGATCGCGGGGGGGGAACCGGGGAGCTGTTTTTT.

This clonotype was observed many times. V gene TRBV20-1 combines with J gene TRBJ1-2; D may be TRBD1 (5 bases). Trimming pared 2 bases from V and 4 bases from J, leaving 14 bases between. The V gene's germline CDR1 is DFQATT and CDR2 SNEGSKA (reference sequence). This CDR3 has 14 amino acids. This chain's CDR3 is CSARNPVTAYGYTF. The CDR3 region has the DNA TGCAGTGCTAGAAATCCTGTGACAGCCTATGGCTACACCTTC.

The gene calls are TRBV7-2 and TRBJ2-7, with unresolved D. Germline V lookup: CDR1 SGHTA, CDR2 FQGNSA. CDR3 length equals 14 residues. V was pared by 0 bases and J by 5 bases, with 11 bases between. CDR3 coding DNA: TGTGCCAGCAGCTTAGCGATCAATGGCCACGAGCAGTACTTC. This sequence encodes CASSLAINGHEQYF.

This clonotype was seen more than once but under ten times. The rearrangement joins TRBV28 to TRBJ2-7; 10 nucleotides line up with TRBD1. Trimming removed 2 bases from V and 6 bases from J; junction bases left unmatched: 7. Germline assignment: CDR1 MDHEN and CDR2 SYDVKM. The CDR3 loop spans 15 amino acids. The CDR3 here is CASSLPGTGEIEQYF. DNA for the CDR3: TGTGCCAGCAGTTTACCCGGGACAGGGGAGATCGAGCAGTACTTC.

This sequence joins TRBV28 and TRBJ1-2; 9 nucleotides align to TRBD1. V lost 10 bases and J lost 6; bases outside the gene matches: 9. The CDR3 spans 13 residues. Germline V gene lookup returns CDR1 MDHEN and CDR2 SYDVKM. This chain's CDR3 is CATEQGAQDGYTF. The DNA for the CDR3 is TGTGCCACCGAACAGGGGGCGCAGGATGGCTACACCTTC.

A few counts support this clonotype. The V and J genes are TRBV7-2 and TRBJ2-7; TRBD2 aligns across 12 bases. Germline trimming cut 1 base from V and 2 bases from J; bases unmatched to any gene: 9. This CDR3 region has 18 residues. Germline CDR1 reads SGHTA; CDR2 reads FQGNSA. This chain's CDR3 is CASSLVRRGLAGPYEQYF. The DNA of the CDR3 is TGTGCCAGCAGCTTAGTCAGGCGGGGACTAGCGGGCCCCTACGAGCAGTACTTC.

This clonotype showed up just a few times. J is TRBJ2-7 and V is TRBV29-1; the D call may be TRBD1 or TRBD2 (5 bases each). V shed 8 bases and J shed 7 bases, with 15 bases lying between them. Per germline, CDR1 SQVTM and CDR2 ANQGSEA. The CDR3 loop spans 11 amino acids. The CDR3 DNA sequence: TGCAGCCATACTTGGGGGAGTGAGCAGTACTTC. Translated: CSHTWGSEQYF.

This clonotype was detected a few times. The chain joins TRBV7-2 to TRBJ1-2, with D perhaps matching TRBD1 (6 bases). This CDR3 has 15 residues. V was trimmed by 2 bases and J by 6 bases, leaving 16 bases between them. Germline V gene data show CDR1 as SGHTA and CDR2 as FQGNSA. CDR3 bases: TGTGCCAGCAGCTTATGGAGAATGGGGGCGAATGGCTACACCTTC. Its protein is CASSLWRMGANGYTF.

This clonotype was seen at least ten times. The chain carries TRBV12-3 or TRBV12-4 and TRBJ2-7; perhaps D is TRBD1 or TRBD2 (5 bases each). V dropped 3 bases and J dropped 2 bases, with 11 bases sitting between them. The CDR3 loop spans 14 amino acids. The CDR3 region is CASSFPGATYEQYF. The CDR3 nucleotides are TGTGCCAGCAGTTTTCCCGGGGCCACCTACGAGCAGTACTTC.

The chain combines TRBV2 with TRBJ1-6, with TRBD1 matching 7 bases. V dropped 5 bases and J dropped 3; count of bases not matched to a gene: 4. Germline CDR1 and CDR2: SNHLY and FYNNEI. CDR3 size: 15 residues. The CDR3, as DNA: TGTGCCAGCAGTACGACAGGGAACTATAATTCACCCCTCCACTTT. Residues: CASSTTGNYNSPLHF.

The CDR3 is CSVAGQVHEQYF. CDR3 nucleotide sequence: TGCAGCGTCGCTGGACAAGTCCACGAGCAGTACTTC. The rearrangement uses TRBV29-1 and TRBJ2-7; tentative D call: TRBD1 (5 bases). CDR1 is SQVTM and CDR2 is ANQGSEA in the germline V gene. The CDR3 is 12 residues long. Trimming left V 6 bases short and J 5 bases short, with 14 bases between.

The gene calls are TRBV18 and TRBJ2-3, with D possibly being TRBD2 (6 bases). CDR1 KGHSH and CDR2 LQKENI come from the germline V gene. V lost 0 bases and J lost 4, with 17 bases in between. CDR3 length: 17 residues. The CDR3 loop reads CASSPPKAGPKADTQYF. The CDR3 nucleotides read TGTGCCAGCTCACCACCGAAAGCGGGCCCGAAGGCAGATACGCAGTATTTT.

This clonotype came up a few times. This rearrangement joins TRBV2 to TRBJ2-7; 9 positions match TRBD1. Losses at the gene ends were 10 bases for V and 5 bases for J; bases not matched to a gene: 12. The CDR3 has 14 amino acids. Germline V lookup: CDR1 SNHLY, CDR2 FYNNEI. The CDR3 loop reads CATVLPGQGHEQYF. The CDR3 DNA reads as TGTGCCACCGTACTCCCGGGACAGGGCCACGAGCAGTACTTC.

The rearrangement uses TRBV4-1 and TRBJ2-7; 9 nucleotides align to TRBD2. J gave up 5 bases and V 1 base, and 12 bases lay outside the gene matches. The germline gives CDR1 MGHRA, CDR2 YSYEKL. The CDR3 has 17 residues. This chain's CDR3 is CASSQVINRGRGDEQYF. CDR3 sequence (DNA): TGCGCCAGCAGCCAAGTTATCAATCGCGGGAGGGGTGACGAGCAGTACTTC.

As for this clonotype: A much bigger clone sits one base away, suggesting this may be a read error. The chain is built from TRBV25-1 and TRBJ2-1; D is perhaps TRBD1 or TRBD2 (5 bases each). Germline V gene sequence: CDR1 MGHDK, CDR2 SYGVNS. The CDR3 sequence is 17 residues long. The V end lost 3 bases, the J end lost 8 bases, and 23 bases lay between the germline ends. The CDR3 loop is CASSEGLGLVGDHEQFF. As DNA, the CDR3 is TGTGCCAGCAGTGAGGGTCTGGGGCTAGTGGGAGATCATGAGCAGTTCTTC.

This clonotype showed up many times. The CDR3 region is CASSVLAGGYNEQFF. The CDR3 DNA follows: TGTGCCAGCAGTGTCTTAGCGGGAGGCTACAATGAGCAGTTCTTC. The rearrangement uses TRBV9 and TRBJ2-1; 10 bases map to TRBD2. V dropped 5 bases and J dropped 3; count of bases not matched to a gene: 5. The CDR3 has 15 amino acids. Germline V gene data show CDR1 as SGDLS and CDR2 as YYNGEE.

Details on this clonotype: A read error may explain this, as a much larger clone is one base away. The CDR3 spells CASSYVPISGTTNEQYF. The CDR3 DNA reads as TGTGCCAGCAGTTACGTCCCAATTAGCGGGACTACAAATGAGCAGTACTTC. V gene TRBV6-2 or TRBV6-3 combines with J gene TRBJ2-7; TRBD2 matches at 8 bases. J gave up 7 bases and V 2 bases, and 16 bases lay outside the gene matches. From germline, CDR1 is MNHEY and CDR2 SVGEGT. There are 17 residues in the CDR3.

The CDR3 DNA is TGTGCCACCAGTGGTCACGGGGCAGCGGAGCAGCAGTTCTTC. It is translated as CATSGHGAAEQQFF. The V call is TRBV24-1, the J call TRBJ2-1, with D possibly being TRBD1 or TRBD2 (5 bases each). V lost 5 bases, J lost 11 bases, and 18 bases lay in between. This CDR3 spans 14 amino acids. Germline values: CDR1 KGHDR, CDR2 SFDVKD.

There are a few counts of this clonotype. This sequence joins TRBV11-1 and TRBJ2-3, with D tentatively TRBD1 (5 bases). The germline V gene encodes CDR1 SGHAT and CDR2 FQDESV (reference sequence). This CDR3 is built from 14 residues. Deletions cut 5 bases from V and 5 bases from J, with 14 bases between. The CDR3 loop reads CASSPAVGEDTQYF. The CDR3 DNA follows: TGTGCCAGCAGCCCGGCGGTAGGGGAAGATACGCAGTATTTT.

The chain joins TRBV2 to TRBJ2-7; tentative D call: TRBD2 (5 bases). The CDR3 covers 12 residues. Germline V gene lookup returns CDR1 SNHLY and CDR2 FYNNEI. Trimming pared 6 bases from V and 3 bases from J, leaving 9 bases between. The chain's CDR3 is CASRDLIYEQYF. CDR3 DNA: TGTGCCAGCAGGGACTTGATCTACGAGCAGTACTTC.

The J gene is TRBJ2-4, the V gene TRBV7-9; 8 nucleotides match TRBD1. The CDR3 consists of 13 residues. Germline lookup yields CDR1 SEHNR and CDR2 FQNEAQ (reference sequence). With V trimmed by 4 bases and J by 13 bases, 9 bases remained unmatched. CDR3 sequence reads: CASSSPGQEKQYF. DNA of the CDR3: TGTGCCAGCAGCTCGCCGGGACAGGAAAAGCAGTACTTC.

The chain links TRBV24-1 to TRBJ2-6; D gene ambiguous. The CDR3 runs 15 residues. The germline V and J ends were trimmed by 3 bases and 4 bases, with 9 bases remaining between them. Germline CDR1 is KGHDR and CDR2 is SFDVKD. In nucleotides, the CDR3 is TGTGCCACCAGTGATAGAACAAGCGGGGCCAACGTCCTGACTTTC. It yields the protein CATSDRTSGANVLTF.

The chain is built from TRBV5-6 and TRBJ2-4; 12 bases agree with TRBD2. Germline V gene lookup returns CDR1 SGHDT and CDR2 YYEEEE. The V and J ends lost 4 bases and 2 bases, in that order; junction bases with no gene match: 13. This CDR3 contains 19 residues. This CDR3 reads CASSTPFNGLAGTKNIQYF. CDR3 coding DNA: TGTGCCAGCAGCACGCCCTTTAACGGACTAGCGGGAACCAAAAACATTCAGTACTTC.

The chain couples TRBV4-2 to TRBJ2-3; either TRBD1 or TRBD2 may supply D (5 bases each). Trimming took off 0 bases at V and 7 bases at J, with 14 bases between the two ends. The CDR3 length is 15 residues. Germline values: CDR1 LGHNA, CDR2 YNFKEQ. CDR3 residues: CASSQEGERGHTQYF. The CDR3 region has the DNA TGTGCCAGCAGCCAAGAAGGGGAGAGAGGGCATACGCAGTATTTT.